This TCR beta chain is drawn from a study of cytomegalovirus exposure and HLA in healthy donors. Overall study context: Among the approximately 420 donors who were genotyped, about 80% fell in the genetic ancestry cluster that is associated with self-reported Caucasian donors. Regarding the study as a whole: The authors confirmed in vitro that three CMV-associated chains were specific for CMV antigens. Later on, analysis showed that most CMV-associated TCR beta chains appeared to be HLA-restricted.

The ends lost 1 base at V and 4 bases at J; junction bases unmatched: 1. The V gene's germline CDR1 is SGHRS and CDR2 YFSETQ. There are 13 residues in the CDR3. PCR used 60 Vbeta primers and 13 Jbeta primers. Profiling relied on immunoSEQ multiplex PCR, and the TCRdb table lists in-frame clones only, not all of them. This sample's table reports about 58,000 clones. About this clone: Its antigen is currently unknown.

V usage is TRBV5-1 and J usage is TRBJ2-5; 7 bases agree with TRBD1. This clonotype originated in a woman aged 18 to 35 in good health and CMV-seronegative. Sequencing used PBMCs. CDR3 sequence reads: CASSLSGGETQYF. Written as DNA, the CDR3 is TGCGCCAGCAGCTTGTCAGGGGGAGAGACCCAGTACTTC. The full variable domain, with the rest looked up from reference TRBV5-1 and TRBJ2-5, is KAGVTQTPRYLIKTRGQQVTLSCSPISGHRSVSWYQQTPGQGLQFLFEYFSETQRNKGNFPGRFSGRQFSNSRSEMNVSTLELGDSALYLCASSLSGGETQYFGPGTRLLVL.